This is a list of T cell receptor beta chains from one sample in a study of blood T cell repertoires in COVID-19. Profiling relied on immunoSEQ multiplex PCR, and the TCRdb table lists in-frame clones only, not all of them. Among roughly 310,000 clones, roughly nine tenths were seen once, and the ten largest hold around 2.7%. Sequenced: PBMCs or T cells enriched from blood (not recorded which). The receptors stem from a man aged 55 to 70 who had recovered from COVID-19. Both conserved end residues are part of each CDR3. D genes are given only for firm matches. A clone size is listed for some rows: how often the clone was seen (once, few, many), or a class if it is expanded.

cdr3_nt: TGTGCCAGCAGTTATCCTGGGACAGGACTTTATAGCAATCAGCCCCAGCATTTT
cdr3_aa: CASSYPGTGLYSNQPQHF
clone_size: -
v_call: TRBV6-2/TRBV6-3
d_call: TRBD1
j_call: TRBJ1-5

cdr3_nt: TGCGCCAGCAAAAAAATAGCGGGAGGCGCAGATACGCAGTATTTT
cdr3_aa: CASKKIAGGADTQYF
clone_size: -
v_call: TRBV5-1
d_call: TRBD2
j_call: TRBJ2-3

cdr3_nt: TGTGCCAGCAGCGCGGACAGGGGTGGAAACACCATATATTTT
cdr3_aa: CASSADRGGNTIYF
clone_size: -
v_call: TRBV9
d_call: TRBD1
j_call: TRBJ1-3

cdr3_nt: TGTGCCAGCACATCCGGGACAGGGGGCCACAATGAGCAGTTCTTC
cdr3_aa: CASTSGTGGHNEQFF
clone_size: -
v_call: TRBV2
d_call: TRBD1
j_call: TRBJ2-1

cdr3_nt: TGTGCCAGCAGTAACGGGACACCCAGGACTGAAGCTTTCTTT
cdr3_aa: CASSNGTPRTEAFF
clone_size: -
v_call: TRBV6-5
d_call: -
j_call: TRBJ1-1

cdr3_nt: TGTGCCAGCAGTCAGGCGGGGAATGAGCAGTTCTTC
cdr3_aa: CASSQAGNEQFF
clone_size: -
v_call: TRBV6-5
d_call: -
j_call: TRBJ2-1

cdr3_nt: TGTGCCACCATGCAACGGGACAGGTATAATCAGCCCCAGCATTTT
cdr3_aa: CATMQRDRYNQPQHF
clone_size: -
v_call: TRBV24-1
d_call: TRBD1
j_call: TRBJ1-5

cdr3_nt: TGTGCCAGCAGGGCGGGACAGGGGTCCTACAATGAGCAGTTCTTC
cdr3_aa: CASRAGQGSYNEQFF
clone_size: -
v_call: TRBV2
d_call: TRBD1
j_call: TRBJ2-1

cdr3_nt: TGTGCCAGCATTACCGGGACAGGGACTACTAGCGGGAGGCGTGAGCAGTACTTC
cdr3_aa: CASITGTGTTSGRREQYF
clone_size: -
v_call: TRBV28
d_call: TRBD2
j_call: TRBJ2-7

cdr3_nt: TGTGCCACCAGCAGAGACCAGACAGGGACAGGCTACACCTTC
cdr3_aa: CATSRDQTGTGYTF
clone_size: -
v_call: TRBV15
d_call: TRBD1
j_call: TRBJ1-2

cdr3_nt: TGTGCCAGCAGCTTAGTCATCACTGAAGCTTTCTTT
cdr3_aa: CASSLVITEAFF
clone_size: once
v_call: TRBV7-9
d_call: -
j_call: TRBJ1-1

cdr3_nt: TGTGCCAGCAGCTTAGGGACAGGCGATCAGCCCCAGCATTTT
cdr3_aa: CASSLGTGDQPQHF
clone_size: -
v_call: TRBV11-2
d_call: TRBD1
j_call: TRBJ1-5

cdr3_nt: TGCGCCAGCAGCCTATATAGCGGGAGAACCTACGAGCAGTACTTC
cdr3_aa: CASSLYSGRTYEQYF
clone_size: once
v_call: TRBV5-1
d_call: TRBD2
j_call: TRBJ2-7

cdr3_nt: TGTGCCAGCAGCCCCGTGGCAGCGCCGGCAGCCAAAAACATTCAGTACTTC
cdr3_aa: CASSPVAAPAAKNIQYF
clone_size: -
v_call: TRBV7-6
d_call: -
j_call: TRBJ2-4

cdr3_nt: TGCGCCAGCAGCTTTGATCTTTTCTCGGCGGGAGGGTCCTACAATGAGCAGTTCTTC
cdr3_aa: CASSFDLFSAGGSYNEQFF
clone_size: -
v_call: TRBV5-1
d_call: TRBD2
j_call: TRBJ2-1

cdr3_nt: TGTGCCAGCAGCATTCGGACAGGGTGGCAGACCCAGTACTTC
cdr3_aa: CASSIRTGWQTQYF
clone_size: -
v_call: TRBV11-2
d_call: TRBD1
j_call: TRBJ2-5

cdr3_nt: TGCGCCAGCAGCTTGGAAACTAGCGGGTCTTTAGAGACCCAGTACTTC
cdr3_aa: CASSLETSGSLETQYF
clone_size: -
v_call: TRBV5-1
d_call: TRBD2
j_call: TRBJ2-5

cdr3_nt: TGCGCCAGCAAAAGACCATTACCGGGACAGGTCCGCTATGGCTACACCTTC
cdr3_aa: CASKRPLPGQVRYGYTF
clone_size: -
v_call: TRBV4-1
d_call: TRBD1
j_call: TRBJ1-2

cdr3_nt: TGTGCCAGCAGCCTAGGGACTAGCGGGACCCCCGGGGAGCTGTTTTTT
cdr3_aa: CASSLGTSGTPGELFF
clone_size: -
v_call: TRBV5-8
d_call: TRBD2
j_call: TRBJ2-2

cdr3_nt: TGTGCCAGCAGACTACGGGGGGCAGGAAACACCATATATTTT
cdr3_aa: CASRLRGAGNTIYF
clone_size: -
v_call: TRBV5-6
d_call: -
j_call: TRBJ1-3

cdr3_nt: TGTGCCAGCAGCTTGGCTCCCGGGACTAGCGGAAAAGAGACCCAGTACTTC
cdr3_aa: CASSLAPGTSGKETQYF
clone_size: -
v_call: TRBV5-5
d_call: TRBD2
j_call: TRBJ2-5

cdr3_nt: TGCGCCAGCAGCCAAGCCGCTAGCGGGGGTCCGAGTACGCAGTATTTT
cdr3_aa: CASSQAASGGPSTQYF
clone_size: -
v_call: TRBV4-3
d_call: TRBD2
j_call: TRBJ2-3

cdr3_nt: TGTGCCAGTAGGGAGAGGGACAGCCAGTACTTC
cdr3_aa: CASRERDSQYF
clone_size: -
v_call: TRBV19
d_call: TRBD1
j_call: TRBJ2-4

cdr3_nt: TGTGCCAGCAGCACGGACACGTTTTTATCACCCCTCCACTTT
cdr3_aa: CASSTDTFLSPLHF
clone_size: -
v_call: TRBV11-2
d_call: -
j_call: TRBJ1-6